These T cell receptor beta chains were read from a single sample in a study of shared clonotypes between healthy human individuals. Sequencing was performed with immunoSEQ multiplex PCR; in TCRdb, only in-frame clones are kept and a portion is missing. Among hundreds of thousands of clones listed, more than 70% were seen once. Sequencing was carried out using memory CD4+ T cells sorted from blood. Receptors were obtained from a woman in her twenties or thirties in good health. Both conserved end residues are part of each CDR3.

j_gene | v_gene | CDR3aa
TRBJ1-6 | TRBV2 | CASSRRPTGDNSPLHF
TRBJ2-7 | TRBV5-1 | CASSSSEGYEQYF
TRBJ1-1 | TRBV7-3 | CASSATLNTEAFF
TRBJ2-2 | TRBV6-4 | CASSKGMEGGELFF
TRBJ2-1 | TRBV5-4 | CASSLGSSRTYNEQFF
TRBJ2-7 | TRBV5-4 | CASRRLAGGKFYEQYF
TRBJ2-7 | TRBV5-1 | CASSRDKNYEQYF
TRBJ2-2 | TRBV5-1 | CASSWGLPNTGELFF
TRBJ2-3 | TRBV28 | CASSPRTGGRNTQYF
TRBJ2-3 | TRBV10-3 | CAINPGDTDTQYF
TRBJ2-1 | TRBV18 | CASSPVLAGGRNEQFF
TRBJ2-7 | TRBV7-2 | CASSSDISVGREQYF
TRBJ2-1 | TRBV7-9 | CASSDTGGDNEQFF
TRBJ1-5 | TRBV6-5 | CASSRTFGQPQHF
TRBJ1-5 | TRBV27 | CASSFVGQPQHF
TRBJ2-5 | TRBV10-3 | CAISDLGGEETQYF
TRBJ2-7 | TRBV11-2 | CASSPTSGAYEQYF
TRBJ2-3 | TRBV28 | CASSLAGGASDTQYF
TRBJ2-6 | TRBV28 | CASSLTGANVLTF
TRBJ2-2 | TRBV7-5 | CAPGLAGEGELFF
TRBJ2-2 | TRBV7-3 | CASSRAPSGGNTGELFF
TRBJ2-7 | TRBV6-1 | CASRRGMAYEQYF
TRBJ2-1 | TRBV29-1 | CSVEDGTRSYNEQFF
TRBJ1-1 | TRBV7-9 | CASSPGAKTEAFF
TRBJ1-1 | TRBV25-1 | CASSDFGVEAFF
TRBJ2-7 | TRBV11-3 | CASSLRQGSYEQYF
TRBJ1-1 | TRBV28 | CASSPPRQGLTEAFF
TRBJ2-2 | TRBV9 | CASSGGTGNTNTGELFF
TRBJ1-5 | TRBV28 | CASSLGNSGYSNQPQHF
TRBJ2-2 | TRBV19 | CASSKIQITGELFF
TRBJ1-1 | TRBV11-1 | CASSFLGTGRNTEAFF
TRBJ1-4 | TRBV2 | CASTLLTGGLEKLFF
TRBJ2-2 | TRBV18 | CASSQDRGPTGELFF
TRBJ1-1 | TRBV7-9 | CASSLVGIEAFF
TRBJ2-7 | TRBV28 | CASRWNVVSYEQYF
TRBJ2-7 | TRBV7-2 | CASSLDRLAYEQYF
TRBJ2-3 | TRBV2 | CASRQTTDTQYF
TRBJ1-3 | TRBV19 | CASSLHQGASGNTIYF
TRBJ2-7 | TRBV18 | CASSPGTDNEQYF
TRBJ1-4 | TRBV5-1 | CASSLRGLNEKLFF
TRBJ1-4 | TRBV19 | CASSIQSSINEKLFF
TRBJ2-7 | TRBV18 | CASSPAAVSSYEQYF
TRBJ2-3 | TRBV5-4 | CASSAGTDTQYF
TRBJ2-7 | TRBV30 | CAWSVQWYTGLSYEQYF